A few counts support the clone carrying this T cell receptor beta chain. The data were taken from a study of blood T cell repertoires in COVID-19. The authors' processing: Estimates of nucleated cell counts were drawn from the amplification of reference gene primers. Clones were sequenced by immunoSEQ multiplex PCR, and TCRdb holds only the in-frame ones, with some missing. V and J calls and clone size follow that table, whereas D and trimming were derived from the DNA. This table holds a few hundred thousand clones, around nine tenths found once. The CDR3 loop spans 15 amino acids. Losses at the gene ends were 3 bases for V and 6 bases for J; bases not matched to a gene: 3. From germline, CDR1 is MGHRA and CDR2 YSYEKL.

The clonotype was recovered from a woman between 55 and 75 years old with COVID-19, enrolled during active disease. Sequenced input: peripheral blood. The genes are TRBV4-1 and TRBJ2-4; TRBD2 matches 12 bases. The CDR3 region is CASSHGLAGLNIQYF. CDR3 DNA sequence: TGCGCCAGCAGCCACGGACTAGCGGGGTTAAACATTCAGTACTTC.